This TCR beta chain was recorded in a study of CD8 T cells in ankylosing spondylitis. Whole-study findings and limits: Within matched ankylosing spondylitis synovial fluid, disease-linked clones were reportedly significantly enriched. Within ankylosing spondylitis blood, a TCR beta motif made up of seven to nine highly homologous variants appeared to be characteristic. Within peripheral blood, clones linked to disease were CD8+ and relatively rare.

This CDR3 contains 13 residues. Germline CDR1 is SGHVS and CDR2 is FNYEAQ. TCRdb re-analysed the 5' RACE reads in MiXCR, keeping a single row per CDR3 protein. The table has about 510,000 distinct CDR3 sequences, 5.3% seen once. Points on this clonotype: The antigen is undetermined. An end of the junction differs from the germline gene, which may be a read error.

This TCR was sampled from a male donor with ankylosing spondylitis. The V call is TRBV7-6, the J call TRBJ2-4; tentatively, D is TRBD2 (5 bases). The sequenced material came from blood, either unsorted or a sorted T cell fraction (not recorded which). The CDR3 protein is CASSLDRGNVQYF. The DNA for the CDR3 is TGTGCCAGCAGCTTAGATCGGGGAAACGTTCAGTACTTC.